Only one count was recorded for the clone carrying this TCR beta chain. Without the conserved terminal phenylalanine or tryptophan, this CDR3 likely stems from a read error. The DNA is left out, because the CDR3 cannot be placed on it with certainty; the CDR3 is given as TCRdb lists it. This specimen comes from a study of tumor and adjacent non-tumor tissue in lung cancer. The library came from three nested PCR rounds adapted from ARM-PCR protocols. TCRdb reprocessed the multiplex PCR reads with MiXCR, giving one entry per CDR3 protein. In the table there are tens of thousands of distinct CDR3 sequences, less than 75% of which are singletons. No cell sorting was done before RNA was extracted from the tissue. Germline V gene sequence: CDR1 MGHRA, CDR2 YSYEKL. The CDR3 spans 18 residues, counting both ends.

The receptor's source is a man aged 55 to 69 with non-small cell lung cancer. The J gene is TRBJ1-6, the V gene TRBV4-1; the table calls TRBD1, which could not be checked here. The specimen was lung tumor tissue. The CDR3 protein is CASSQEVETGGRGSPNHL.